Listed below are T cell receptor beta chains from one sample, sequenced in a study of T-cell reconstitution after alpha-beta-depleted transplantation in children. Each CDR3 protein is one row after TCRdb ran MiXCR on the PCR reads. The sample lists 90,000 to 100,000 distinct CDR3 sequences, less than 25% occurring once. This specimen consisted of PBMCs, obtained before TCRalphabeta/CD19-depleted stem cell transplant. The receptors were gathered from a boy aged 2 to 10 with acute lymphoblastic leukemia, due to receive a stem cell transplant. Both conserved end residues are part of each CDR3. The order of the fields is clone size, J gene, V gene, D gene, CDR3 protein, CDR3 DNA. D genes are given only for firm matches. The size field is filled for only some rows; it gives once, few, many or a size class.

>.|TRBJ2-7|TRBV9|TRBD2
CASSVYSGSAYEQYF
TGTGCCAGCAGCGTCTATAGCGGGAGTGCTTACGAGCAGTACTTC
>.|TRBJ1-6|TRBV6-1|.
CASSLSMAVLNSPLHF
TGTGCCAGCAGCCTCTCTATGGCAGTTCTCAATTCACCCCTCCACTTT
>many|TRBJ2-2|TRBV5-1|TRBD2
CASSETSGSPGELFF
TGCGCCAGCAGCGAGACTAGCGGGAGTCCCGGGGAGCTGTTTTTT
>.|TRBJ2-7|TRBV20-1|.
CSARDFDGEQYF
TGCAGTGCGCGGGACTTTGACGGCGAGCAGTACTTC
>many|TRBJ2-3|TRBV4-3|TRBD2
CASSQDLAGGLLTDTQYF
TGCGCCAGCAGCCAAGATCTAGCGGGAGGCCTCCTCACAGATACGCAGTATTTT
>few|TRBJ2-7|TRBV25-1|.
CASSAGPPRYEQYF
TGTGCCAGCAGTGCGGGTCCCCCGAGGTACGAGCAGTACTTC
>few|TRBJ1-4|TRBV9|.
CASSVEAVATNEKLFF
TGTGCCAGCAGCGTAGAGGCGGTAGCAACTAATGAAAAACTGTTTTTT
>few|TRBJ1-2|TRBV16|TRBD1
CASSQSDRRNYGYTF
TGTGCCAGCAGCCAATCGGACAGGAGGAACTATGGCTACACCTTC
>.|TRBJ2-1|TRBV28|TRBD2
CASSPRGSGRFNEQFF
TGTGCCAGCAGTCCGCGGGGTAGCGGGAGGTTCAATGAGCAGTTCTTC
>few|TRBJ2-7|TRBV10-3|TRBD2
CAISDRTSGNLEQYF
TGTGCCATCAGTGACCGGACTAGCGGGAATTTGGAGCAGTACTTC
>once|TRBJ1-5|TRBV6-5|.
CASSFSPPGANQPQHF
TGTGCCAGCAGTTTTTCTCCCCCAGGGGCCAATCAGCCCCAGCATTTT
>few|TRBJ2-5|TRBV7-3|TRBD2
CASSLTSGAQETQYF
TGTGCCAGCAGCTTGACTAGCGGAGCCCAAGAGACCCAGTACTTC
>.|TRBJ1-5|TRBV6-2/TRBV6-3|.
CASSHFGGGQPQHF
TGTGCCAGCAGCCATTTCGGGGGCGGTCAGCCCCAGCATTTT
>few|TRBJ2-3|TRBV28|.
CASSFMFDSDTDTQYF
TGTGCCAGCAGTTTTATGTTCGACAGTGACACAGATACGCAGTATTTT
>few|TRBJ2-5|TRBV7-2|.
CASSLNKGETQYF
TGTGCCAGCAGCTTAAATAAGGGAGAGACCCAGTACTTC
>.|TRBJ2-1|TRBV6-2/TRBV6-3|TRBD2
CASSENSGRALNEQFF
TGTGCCAGCAGTGAGAATAGCGGGAGGGCTTTGAATGAGCAGTTCTTC
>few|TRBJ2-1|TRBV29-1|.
CSVEPGAGEQFF
TGCAGCGTTGAGCCAGGGGCGGGCGAGCAGTTCTTC
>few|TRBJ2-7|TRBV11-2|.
CASSLGLDGGASAISYEQYF
TGTGCCAGCAGCTTAGGTCTTGACGGAGGGGCCTCCGCTATTTCCTACGAGCAGTACTTC
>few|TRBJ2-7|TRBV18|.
CASSAGGSYEQYF
TGTGCCAGCTCCGCAGGGGGGAGCTACGAGCAGTACTTC
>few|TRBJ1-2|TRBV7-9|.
CASSSTGVNNYGYTF
TGTGCCAGCAGCTCTACAGGAGTAAATAACTATGGCTACACCTTC
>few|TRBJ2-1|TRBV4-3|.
CASSLRATRGNEQFF
TGCGCCAGCAGCCTCCGGGCTACGAGGGGCAATGAGCAGTTCTTC
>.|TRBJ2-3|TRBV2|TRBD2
CASRESGGDTQYF
TGTGCCAGCAGAGAATCGGGGGGAGATACGCAGTATTTT
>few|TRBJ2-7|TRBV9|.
CASSVKVVGSSFRQYF
TGTGCCAGCAGCGTCAAGGTCGTGGGCTCTTCCTTCAGGCAGTACTTC
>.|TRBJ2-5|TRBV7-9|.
CASSRTQGSAATQYF
TGTGCCAGCAGCAGAACGCAGGGGTCGGCAGCGACCCAGTACTTC
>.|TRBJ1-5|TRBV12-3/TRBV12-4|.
CASRAGPGEGQPQHF
TGTGCCAGCAGAGCAGGGCCAGGGGAAGGTCAGCCCCAGCATTTT
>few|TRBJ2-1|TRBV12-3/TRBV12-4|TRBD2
CASTRWREGIHEQFF
TGTGCCAGCACCCGGTGGAGGGAGGGGATCCATGAGCAGTTCTTC
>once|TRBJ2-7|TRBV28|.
CASSRELDYAYEQYF
TGTGCCAGCAGCCGCGAACTAGATTACGCCTACGAGCAGTACTTC
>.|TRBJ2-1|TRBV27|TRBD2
CASSSLSGRAYNEQFF
TGTGCCAGCAGTTCCCTTAGCGGGAGGGCCTACAATGAGCAGTTCTTC
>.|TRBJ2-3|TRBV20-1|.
CSARDAGGESGRPDTQYF
TGCAGTGCTAGAGATGCCGGGGGCGAATCTGGGCGGCCAGATACGCAGTATTTT
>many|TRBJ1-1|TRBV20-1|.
CSARDNGGGGTEAFF
TGCAGTGCTAGAGATAACGGGGGCGGAGGGACTGAAGCTTTCTTT
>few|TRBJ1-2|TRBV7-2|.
CASSLAYEASAAF
TGTGCCAGCAGCTTAGCGTATGAGGCTAGCGCCGCCTTC
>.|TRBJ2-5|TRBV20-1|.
CSARVTFRDARETQYF
TGCAGTGCTAGAGTGACCTTCCGGGACGCTCGCGAGACCCAGTACTTC
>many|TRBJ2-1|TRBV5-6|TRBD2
CASSLLGLGRHEQFF
TGTGCCAGCAGCTTGTTGGGACTAGGCAGACATGAGCAGTTCTTC
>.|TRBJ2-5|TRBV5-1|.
CASSLRTFPPPKTQYF
TGCGCCAGCAGCTTGAGGACTTTCCCCCCTCCGAAGACCCAGTACTTC
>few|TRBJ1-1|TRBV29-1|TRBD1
CSVDPLSNRGNTEAFF
TGCAGCGTTGACCCACTCTCCAACAGGGGGAACACTGAAGCTTTCTTT
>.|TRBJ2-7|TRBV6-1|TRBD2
CASSPSRLAGLYEQYF
TGTGCCAGCAGTCCATCCCGACTAGCGGGCCTCTACGAGCAGTACTTC
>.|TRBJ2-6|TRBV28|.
CASMEGMGGANVLTF
TGTGCCAGCATGGAGGGAATGGGTGGGGCCAACGTCCTGACTTTC
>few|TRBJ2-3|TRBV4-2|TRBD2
CASSQDPSGADTQYF
TGTGCCAGCAGCCAAGATCCTAGCGGAGCAGATACGCAGTATTTT
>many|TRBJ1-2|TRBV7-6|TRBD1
CASSPPGQGHGYTF
TGTGCCAGCAGCCCCCCGGGACAGGGGCATGGCTACACCTTC
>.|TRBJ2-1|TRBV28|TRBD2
CASSIPLRLAGAINEQFF
TGTGCCAGCAGTATCCCCCTGCGACTAGCGGGAGCTATTAATGAGCAGTTCTTC
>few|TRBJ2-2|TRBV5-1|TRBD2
CASTPRGGDTGELFF
TGCGCCAGCACCCCCCGGGGGGGTGACACCGGGGAGCTGTTTTTT
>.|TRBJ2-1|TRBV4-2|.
CASSQDSGGVDEQFF
TGTGCCAGCAGCCAAGATAGCGGAGGGGTGGATGAGCAGTTCTTC
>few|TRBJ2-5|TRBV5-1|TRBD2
CASSPGLVIETQYF
TGCGCCAGCAGCCCCGGACTAGTAATAGAGACCCAGTACTTC
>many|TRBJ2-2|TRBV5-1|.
CASSSRGQRINTGELFF
TGCGCCAGCAGCTCCCGTGGGCAACGGATCAACACCGGGGAGCTGTTTTTT
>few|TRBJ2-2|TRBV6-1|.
CATRGGGGANTGELFF
TGTGCCACCCGAGGGGGCGGAGGGGCCAACACCGGGGAGCTGTTTTTT
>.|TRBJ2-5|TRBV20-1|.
CSAQTAFRETQYF
TGCAGTGCCCAAACCGCCTTTCGGGAGACCCAGTACTTC